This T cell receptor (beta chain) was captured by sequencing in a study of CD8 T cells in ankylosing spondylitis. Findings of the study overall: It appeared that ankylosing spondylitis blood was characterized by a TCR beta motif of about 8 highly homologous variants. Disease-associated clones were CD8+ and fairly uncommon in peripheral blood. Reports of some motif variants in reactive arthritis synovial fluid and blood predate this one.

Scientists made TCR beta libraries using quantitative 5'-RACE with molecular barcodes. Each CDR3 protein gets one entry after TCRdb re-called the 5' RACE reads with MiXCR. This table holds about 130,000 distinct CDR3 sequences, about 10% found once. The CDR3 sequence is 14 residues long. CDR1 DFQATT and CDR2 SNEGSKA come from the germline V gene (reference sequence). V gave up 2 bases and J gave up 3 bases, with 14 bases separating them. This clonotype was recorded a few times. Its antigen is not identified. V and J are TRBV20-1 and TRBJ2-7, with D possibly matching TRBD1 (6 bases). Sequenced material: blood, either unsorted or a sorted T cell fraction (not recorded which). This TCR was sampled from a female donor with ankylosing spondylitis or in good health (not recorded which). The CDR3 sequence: CSARIRGTGYEQYF. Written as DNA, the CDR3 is TGCAGTGCTAGAATCAGGGGTACGGGCTACGAGCAGTACTTC.